The clone carrying this T cell receptor beta chain was detected many times. The data belong to a study of molecular identifiers for immune sequencing clone quantification. On the study more broadly: The replicates split RNA from around 20,000 or 100,000 naive CD8 cells five ways and sequenced four.

With listed TCR primers and previously described methods, bulk TCR libraries were prepared. In TCRdb, the PCR reads were re-called with MiXCR into one record per CDR3 protein. The sample carries some 35,000 distinct CDR3 sequences, 19% recorded once. Researchers sorted naive CD8 T cells as cells that were CD8+CD4-CCR7+CD45RA+. CDR3 size: 11 residues. V lost 5 bases and J 8 bases, leaving 8 bases between the germline ends. Looked up from germline, CDR1 is SEHNR and CDR2 is FQNEAQ (reference sequence). This receptor was taken from a human donor in good health. Some libraries in this study had Jurkat cell RNA spiked in. The sample consisted of naive CD8+ T cells from blood, with Jurkat cell RNA spiked in. The subset denotes: FACS-sorted CD8+CD4-CCR7+CD45RA+ naive T cells. The rearrangement links TRBV7-9 to TRBJ2-3; TRBD2 might be the D (5 bases). In DNA, the CDR3 is TGTGCCAGCAGCGGTGGAGGTACGCAGTATTTT. Protein: CASSGGGTQYF.